These T cell receptor beta chains were read from a single sample in a study of Tregs in tolerant kidney transplant recipients. Generated by immunoSEQ multiplex PCR, the TCRdb table keeps only in-frame clones and is missing some. Of 70,000 to 95,000 clones listed, around 93% are singletons. Sequenced here: Tregs from blood, sampled before the transplant. All receptors derive from a human donor who received a combined kidney and bone marrow transplant. Each CDR3 is given with its conserved first and last residue. D genes are given only for firm matches. Size is stated for part of the rows, as once, few or many counts, or as a class when the clone is expanded.

TRBJ2-7	-	TRBV30	-	TGTGCCTGGAGTGTACTGGGCCGCCTTGACTACGAGCAGTACTTC	CAWSVLGRLDYEQYF
TRBJ2-7	once	TRBV29-1	-	TGCAGCGCAGGATGCCTTCTTAAAACAACCTACGAGCAGTACTTC	CSAGCLLKTTYEQYF
TRBJ2-2	-	TRBV5-1	-	TGCGCCAGCAGCTTGTCCGCGACGAACACCGGGGAGCTGTTTTTT	CASSLSATNTGELFF
TRBJ2-3	-	TRBV5-8	TRBD1	TGTGCCAGCAGCCTGGACAGGGGGGGAACAGATACGCAGTATTTT	CASSLDRGGTDTQYF
TRBJ2-5	-	TRBV18	-	TGTGCCAGCTCACCCCGCGGACAAGAGACCCAGTACTTC	CASSPRGQETQYF
TRBJ2-2	-	TRBV18	-	TGTGCCAGCTCACCACAAGGGGCGCTCAACACCGGGGAGCTGTTTTTT	CASSPQGALNTGELFF
TRBJ2-7	-	TRBV7-2	-	TGTGCCAGCAGCTTAACGGACAGCTACGAGCAGTACTTC	CASSLTDSYEQYF
TRBJ2-3	-	TRBV7-7	-	TGTGCTAGCAGCTTAGGGGTTCAAGATACGCAGTATTTT	CASSLGVQDTQYF
TRBJ1-4	-	TRBV28	-	TGTGCCAGTTCACAGCTTCCAACTAATGAAAAACTGTTTTTT	CASSQLPTNEKLFF
TRBJ1-1	-	TRBV2	-	TGTGCCAGCAGTGTCGGAGGGTCGACTGAAGCTTTCTTT	CASSVGGSTEAFF
TRBJ2-5	-	TRBV29-1	-	TGCAGCGTTGTCTTACAAGAGACCCAGTACTTC	CSVVLQETQYF
TRBJ2-5	-	TRBV7-2	-	TGTGCCAGCAGCTTATCCCCCGGGCGGGAAGAGACCCAGTACTTC	CASSLSPGREETQYF
TRBJ1-2	-	TRBV7-9	-	TGTGCCAGCACCGATCGGGGGTATGGCTACACCTTC	CASTDRGYGYTF
TRBJ2-1	-	TRBV9	TRBD2	TGTGCCAGCAGCGTTAGCGGGTCCTACAATGAGCAGTTCTTC	CASSVSGSYNEQFF
TRBJ1-4	-	TRBV7-9	TRBD1	TGTGCCAGCAGCCCAGGGGGGCCATCAGAGGGAAAACTGTTTTTT	CASSPGGPSEGKLFF
TRBJ2-3	-	TRBV6-6	-	TGTGCCAGCAGTAAGACCCGGACACCGGGCGGGGATACGCAGTATTTT	CASSKTRTPGGDTQYF
TRBJ2-5	-	TRBV6-1	-	TGTGCCAGCAGTGAACGCCCCCAAGAGACCCAGTACTTC	CASSERPQETQYF
TRBJ2-3	-	TRBV29-1	TRBD2	TGCAGCGTTGGAGCGGGAGGGTCCGATACGCAGTATTTT	CSVGAGGSDTQYF
TRBJ1-5	-	TRBV10-3	-	TGTGCCATCAGTGAGACAGAAAATCAGCCCCAGCATTTT	CAISETENQPQHF
TRBJ1-1	-	TRBV5-1	-	TGCGCCAGCGCCCTGCCCGAGGCAGAGACTGAAGCTTTCTTT	CASALPEAETEAFF
TRBJ2-3	-	TRBV19	TRBD1	TGTGCCAGTAGTAAAAAGACAGGGCCAGATACGCAGTATTTT	CASSKKTGPDTQYF
TRBJ2-2	-	TRBV7-7	-	TGTGCCAGCAGCCCCGGACCCACCGGGGAGCTGTTTTTT	CASSPGPTGELFF
TRBJ1-4	-	TRBV27	TRBD1	TGTGCCAGCAAAAGAAAACAGGGGGCGCAAAGTGAAAAACTGTTTTTT	CASKRKQGAQSEKLFF
TRBJ2-7	-	TRBV28	-	TGTGCCAGCAGATCAGGGGCCGGGGACGAGCAGTACTTC	CASRSGAGDEQYF
TRBJ2-5	-	TRBV7-9	TRBD1	TGTGCCAGCAGTCGTACGGGACAGGGGCAGGCAGAGACCCAGTACTTC	CASSRTGQGQAETQYF
TRBJ2-1	-	TRBV7-8	TRBD1	TGTGCCAGCAGCTTCGACAGGGGGAGCTACAATGAGCAGTTCTTC	CASSFDRGSYNEQFF
TRBJ1-1	-	TRBV11-2	-	TGTGCCAGCAGCCCCCGGGTGGGGGCTCTGAGCGGCACTGAAGCTTTCTTT	CASSPRVGALSGTEAFF
TRBJ2-3	-	TRBV7-9	TRBD1	TGTGCCAGCAGCATCGGACAGGGGTGGACAGATACGCAGTATTTT	CASSIGQGWTDTQYF
TRBJ2-2	-	TRBV4-2	TRBD2	TGTGCCAGCAGCCCTAGCGGGGCTAACACCGGGGAGCTGTTTTTT	CASSPSGANTGELFF
TRBJ2-7	-	TRBV4-1	TRBD2	TGCGCCAGCAGCCAAGTTGCTAGCGGGAGTTTGTCCTACGAGCAGTACTTC	CASSQVASGSLSYEQYF
TRBJ2-1	-	TRBV11-2	-	TGTGCCAGCAGCTTTGGTTTGAGGGTTTCCTACAATGAGCAGTTCTTC	CASSFGLRVSYNEQFF
TRBJ2-7	-	TRBV29-1	-	TGCAGCGTTGAAGCCGGGGGGCGGACCTACGAGCAGTACTTC	CSVEAGGRTYEQYF
TRBJ2-2	-	TRBV5-1	TRBD2	TGCGCCAGCGAACGGACTAGCGGGAGAACCGGGGAGCTGTTTTTT	CASERTSGRTGELFF
TRBJ1-5	-	TRBV15	-	TGTGCCACCAGCAGAGTAATTAAGGAAGAGGGCAATCAGCCCCAGCATTTT	CATSRVIKEEGNQPQHF
TRBJ2-5	-	TRBV28	TRBD2	TGTGCCAGCAGTTCACTAGCGGGAGAGACCCAGTACTTC	CASSSLAGETQYF
TRBJ2-3	-	TRBV19	-	TGTGCCAGTAGGCAGACAGGCTCGTATACAGATACGCAGTATTTT	CASRQTGSYTDTQYF
TRBJ1-1	-	TRBV28	TRBD1	TGTGCCAGCAGTCCCCTCCGACAGGGTGGGACTGAAGCTTTCTTT	CASSPLRQGGTEAFF
TRBJ2-3	-	TRBV2	-	TGTGCCAGCAGTGAAGAGTTTAGAGACACAGATACGCAGTATTTT	CASSEEFRDTDTQYF
TRBJ2-3	few	TRBV28	-	TGTGCCAGCAACCCTCAGGGGACAGATACGCAGTATTTT	CASNPQGTDTQYF